This T cell receptor (beta chain) was sequenced for a study of blood T cell repertoires in COVID-19. Study information: Specimens from acute and convalescent COVID-19 originated in the United States, Italy and Spain. Sources were T cells, B-cell-depleted T cells, or PBMCs; the material itself was cDNA or gDNA.

Trimming removed 4 bases at V and 5 bases at J, with 21 bases between. This CDR3 has 16 amino acids. Germline loops: CDR1 SGHAT, CDR2 FQDESV (reference sequence). Per the original data handling: The assay estimated nucleated cells by amplifying reference gene primers. Clones were read by immunoSEQ multiplex PCR, and TCRdb kept only the in-frame ones, dropping some. V and J calls and clone size are as listed in that table; D and trimming were resolved from the DNA. The data contain 200,000 to 250,000 clones, roughly nine tenths of them singletons. The sequence was obtained from a man aged 55 to 70 who had recovered from COVID-19. The sequencing sample was made of peripheral blood. The genes are TRBV11-1 and TRBJ2-7; D is perhaps TRBD2 (6 bases). In nucleotides, the CDR3 is TGTGCCAGCAGCTCTTCTACCGGGACTCCTTTGCACGAGCAGTACTTC. Translation: CASSSSTGTPLHEQYF.